This T cell receptor (beta chain) originates from a study of blood T cell repertoires in COVID-19. TCRdb's table, derived via immunoSEQ multiplex PCR, lists solely in-frame clones and lacks some. Of some 60,000 clones listed, around 82% are singletons. V was clipped by 1 base and J by 4 bases, with 10 bases between them. Germline loops: CDR1 SGHVS, CDR2 FNYEAQ. The CDR3 spans 15 residues. Sequencing input: peripheral blood. This rearrangement joins TRBV7-6 to TRBJ2-2, with D maybe TRBD2 (6 bases). The sequence derives from a man in his 60s with acute or convalescent COVID-19. The CDR3 DNA reads TGTGCCAGCAGCTTAGTAGGAGGGTTCACCGGGGAGCTGTTTTTT. Protein: CASSLVGGFTGELFF.